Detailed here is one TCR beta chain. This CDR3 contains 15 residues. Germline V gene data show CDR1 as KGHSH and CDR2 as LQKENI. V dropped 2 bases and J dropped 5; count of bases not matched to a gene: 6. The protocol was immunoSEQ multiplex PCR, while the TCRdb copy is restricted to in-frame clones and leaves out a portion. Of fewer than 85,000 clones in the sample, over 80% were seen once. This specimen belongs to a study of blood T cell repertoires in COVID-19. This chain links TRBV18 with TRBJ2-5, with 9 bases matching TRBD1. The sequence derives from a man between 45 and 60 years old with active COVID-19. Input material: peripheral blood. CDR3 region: CASSPTQGARETQYF. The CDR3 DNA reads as TGTGCCAGCTCACCAACACAGGGGGCTAGGGAGACCCAGTACTTC.